The sequence of this T cell receptor (beta chain) was determined in a study of T cells expressing NK-cell markers. The CDR3 loop spans 13 amino acids. In germline, CDR1 is SEHNR, CDR2 FQNEAQ (reference sequence). No DNA is given; TCRdb re-called the 5' RACE reads and lists each CDR3 protein once. This sample's table has some 340,000 distinct CDR3 sequences. This chain links TRBV7-9 with TRBJ1-5; TCRdb's D call of TRBD1 is untestable without DNA. The source of this sequence is a man aged 18 to 69 in good health. Material for sequencing was blood T cells: a sorted CD56 or NKG2C T cell subset, CD4+ or CD8+ T cells, or bulk PBMC T cells (not recorded which). CDR3 residues: CASSLFPDGPQHF.